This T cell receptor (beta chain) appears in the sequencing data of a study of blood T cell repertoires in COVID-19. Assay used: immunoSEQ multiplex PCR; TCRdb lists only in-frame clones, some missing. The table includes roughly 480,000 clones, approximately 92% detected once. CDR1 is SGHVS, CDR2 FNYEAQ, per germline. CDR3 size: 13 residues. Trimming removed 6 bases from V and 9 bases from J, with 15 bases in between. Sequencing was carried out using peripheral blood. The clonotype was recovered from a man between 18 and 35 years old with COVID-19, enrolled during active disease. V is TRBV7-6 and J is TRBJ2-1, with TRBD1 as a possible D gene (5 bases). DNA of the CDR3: TGTGCCAGCAGTCTCCGTAGGGGCACTGAGCAGTTCTTC. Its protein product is CASSLRRGTEQFF.